The present T cell receptor (beta chain) was sequenced within a study of blood T cell repertoires in COVID-19. Germline assignment: CDR1 SGDLS and CDR2 YYNGEE. CDR3 length: 14 amino acids. V lost 2 bases to trimming and J lost 5 bases, with 11 bases between them. The data were produced by immunoSEQ multiplex PCR, yet TCRdb's version contains in-frame clones alone and is incomplete. The sample contains roughly 100,000 clones, 65% to 90% of which appear only once. The sequence was collected from an older man with acute or convalescent COVID-19. Sequencing was performed on peripheral blood. The chain has TRBV9 and TRBJ2-1; D remains ambiguous. Here the CDR3 reads CASSVEVTNNEQFF. CDR3 DNA sequence: TGTGCCAGCAGCGTTGAGGTTACTAACAATGAGCAGTTCTTC.